This TCR beta chain was sequenced in a study of blood T cell repertoires in COVID-19. Clones were read by immunoSEQ multiplex PCR, and TCRdb kept only the in-frame ones, dropping some. The data show some 250,000 clones, around 89% seen once. The TCR was taken from a man aged 40-49 years who had recovered from COVID-19. Input material: PBMCs or T cells enriched from blood (not recorded which).

The CDR3 nucleotides read TGTGCCAGCAGCGTTAACTTGGAGGATAGCTCCTATAATTCACCCCTCCACTTT. Amino acids: CASSVNLEDSSYNSPLHF. This chain connects TRBV7-8 to TRBJ1-6, with unresolved D. The CDR3 is 18 residues long. The ends were cut back, 5 bases at V and 0 bases at J, with 17 bases in the middle. Looked up from germline, CDR1 is SGHVS and CDR2 is FQNEAQ.